This T cell receptor (beta chain) emerged from a study of OX40 agonist ivuxolimab in advanced cancers. Regarding the study as a whole: CD8+ T cells showed, on average, more clonal expansion than CD4+ cells. Near-lowest levels of clonal expansion characterized partial responders at 0.1-3.0 mg/kg. Undetermined was the antigen specificity of the expanded peripheral T cells. Low normalized T-cell clonal expansion was additionally recorded for some nonresponders.

Here immunoSEQ multiplex PCR was the method, and the copy in TCRdb shows in-frame clones only, minus some. The sample consists of about 28,000 clones, about 85% of them appearing once. The length of the CDR3 is 13 residues. The V end lost 2 bases, the J end lost 7 bases, and 9 bases lay between the germline ends. Germline values: CDR1 SNHLY, CDR2 FYNNEI. This clone has just a few counts. The antigen is undetermined. This chain connects TRBV2 to TRBJ1-5, with unresolved D. The clonotype was recovered from an adult with an advanced solid tumor such as melanoma, head and neck, liver or kidney cancer. Sequencing used CD4+ or CD8+ T cells sorted from blood, obtained in a trial of the OX40 agonist ivuxolimab. The CDR3 protein is CASSELFGQPQHF. CDR3 in DNA: TGTGCCAGCAGTGAACTTTTTGGCCAGCCCCAGCATTTT.